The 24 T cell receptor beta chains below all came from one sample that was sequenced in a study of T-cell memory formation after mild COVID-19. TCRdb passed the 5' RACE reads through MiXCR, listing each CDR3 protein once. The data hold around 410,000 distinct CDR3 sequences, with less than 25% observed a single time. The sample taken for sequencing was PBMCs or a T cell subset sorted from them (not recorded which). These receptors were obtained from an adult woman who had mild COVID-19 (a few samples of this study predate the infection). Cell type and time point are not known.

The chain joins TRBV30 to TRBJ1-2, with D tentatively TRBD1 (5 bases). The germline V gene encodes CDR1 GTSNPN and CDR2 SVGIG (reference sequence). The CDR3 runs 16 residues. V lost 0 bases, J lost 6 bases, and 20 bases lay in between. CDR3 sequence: CAWSVPGSTGLHGYTF. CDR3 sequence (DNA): TGTGCCTGGAGTGTACCAGGGTCAACAGGACTCCATGGCTACACCTTC.

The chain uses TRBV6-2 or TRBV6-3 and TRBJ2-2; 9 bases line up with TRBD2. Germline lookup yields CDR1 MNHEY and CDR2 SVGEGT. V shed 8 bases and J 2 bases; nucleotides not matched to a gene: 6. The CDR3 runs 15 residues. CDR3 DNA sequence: TGTGCCAGCCAGCGCGGGAGGGTAAACACCGGGGAGCTGTTTTTT. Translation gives CASQRGRVNTGELFF.

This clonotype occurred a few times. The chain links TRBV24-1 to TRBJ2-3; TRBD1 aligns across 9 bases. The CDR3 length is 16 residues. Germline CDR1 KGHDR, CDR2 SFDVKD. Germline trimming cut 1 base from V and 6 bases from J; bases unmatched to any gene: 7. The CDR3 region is CATSDFSGTGTDTQYF. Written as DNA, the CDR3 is TGTGCCACCAGTGATTTCTCGGGGACAGGGACCGATACGCAGTATTTT.

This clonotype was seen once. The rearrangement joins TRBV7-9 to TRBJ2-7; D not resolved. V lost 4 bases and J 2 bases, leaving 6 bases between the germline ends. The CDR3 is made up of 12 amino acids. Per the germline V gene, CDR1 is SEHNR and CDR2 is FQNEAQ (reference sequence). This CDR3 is CASSSATYEQYF. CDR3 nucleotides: TGTGCCAGCAGCTCAGCGACCTACGAGCAGTACTTC.

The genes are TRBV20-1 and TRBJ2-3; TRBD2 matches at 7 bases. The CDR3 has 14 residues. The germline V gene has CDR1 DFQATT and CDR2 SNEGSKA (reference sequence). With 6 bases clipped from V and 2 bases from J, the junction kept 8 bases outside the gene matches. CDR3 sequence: CSAPEGGYTDTQYF. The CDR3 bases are TGCAGTGCACCTGAGGGAGGGTACACAGATACGCAGTATTTT.

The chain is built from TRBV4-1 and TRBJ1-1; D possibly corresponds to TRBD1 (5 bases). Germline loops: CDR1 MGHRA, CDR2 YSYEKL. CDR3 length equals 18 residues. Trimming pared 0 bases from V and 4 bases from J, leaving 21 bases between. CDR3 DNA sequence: TGCGCCAGCAGCCAAGATGTCGAACTAGGCGGGGGAAGCACTGAAGCTTTCTTT. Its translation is CASSQDVELGGGSTEAFF.

The chain's CDR3 is CASRGTIQETQYF. CDR3 bases: TGTGCCTCGCGGGGGACCATACAAGAGACCCAGTACTTC. The V call is TRBV7-8, the J call TRBJ2-5, with 7 bases that match TRBD2. The CDR3 runs 13 residues. V was pared by 11 bases and J by 2 bases, with 8 bases of the junction left unmatched. Looked up from germline, CDR1 is SGHVS and CDR2 is FQNEAQ. Supplemented by reference TRBV7-8 and TRBJ2-5, the full variable domain reads GAGVSQSPRYKVAKRGQDVALRCDPISGHVSLFWYQQALGQGPEFLTYFQNEAQLDKSGLPSDRFFAERPEGSVSTLKIQRTQQEDSAVYLCASRGTIQETQYFGPGTRLLVL.

CDR3 DNA sequence: TGCAGCGTTGGTGGACACGAAAGAAACTATGGCTACACCTTC. Translating it yields CSVGGHERNYGYTF. The V gene is TRBV29-1, the J gene TRBJ1-2, with D possibly TRBD1 on 5 matching bases. The length of the CDR3 is 14 residues. Trimming took off 4 bases at V and 2 bases at J, with 14 bases between the two ends. Germline values: CDR1 SQVTM, CDR2 ANQGSEA. Using reference TRBV29-1 and TRBJ1-2 for the parts outside the CDR3, the full variable domain is SAVISQKPSRDICQRGTSLTIQCQVDSQVTMMFWYRQQPGQSLTLIATANQGSEATYESGFVIDKFPISRPNLTFSTLTVSNMSPEDSSIYLCSVGGHERNYGYTFGSGTRLTVV.

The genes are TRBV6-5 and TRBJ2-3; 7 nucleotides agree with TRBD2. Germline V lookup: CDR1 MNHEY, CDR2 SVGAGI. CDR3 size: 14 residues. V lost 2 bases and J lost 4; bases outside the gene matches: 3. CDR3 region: CASSYETSPDTQYF. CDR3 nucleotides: TGTGCCAGCAGTTACGAGACTAGCCCAGATACGCAGTATTTT.

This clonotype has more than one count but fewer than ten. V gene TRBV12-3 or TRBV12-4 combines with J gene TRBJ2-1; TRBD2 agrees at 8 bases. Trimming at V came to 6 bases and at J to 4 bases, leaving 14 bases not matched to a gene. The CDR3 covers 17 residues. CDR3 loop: CASRPVGGGPVYNEQFF. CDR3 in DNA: TGTGCCAGCAGACCTGTCGGGGGGGGCCCGGTATACAATGAGCAGTTCTTC.

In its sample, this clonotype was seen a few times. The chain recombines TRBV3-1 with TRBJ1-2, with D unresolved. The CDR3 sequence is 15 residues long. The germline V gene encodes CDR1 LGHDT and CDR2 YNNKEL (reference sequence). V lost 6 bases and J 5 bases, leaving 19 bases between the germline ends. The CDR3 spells CASSNWAGDTYGYTF. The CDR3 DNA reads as TGTGCCAGCAGTAATTGGGCAGGAGACACGTATGGCTACACCTTC.

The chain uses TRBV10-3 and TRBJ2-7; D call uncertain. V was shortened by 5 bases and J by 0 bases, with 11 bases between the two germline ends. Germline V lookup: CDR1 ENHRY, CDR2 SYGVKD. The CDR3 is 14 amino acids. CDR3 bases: TGTGCCATCAGTAACACACAGAGCTCCTACGAGCAGTACTTC. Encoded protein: CAISNTQSSYEQYF.

The CDR3 is CSARDRRDSSLVPYEQYF. Written as DNA, the CDR3 is TGCAGTGCTAGAGATCGACGGGACAGCTCCCTCGTACCCTACGAGCAGTACTTC. The chain links TRBV20-1 to TRBJ2-7, with TRBD1 matching 7 bases. CDR1 is DFQATT, CDR2 SNEGSKA, per germline (reference sequence). V shed 0 bases, J shed 2 bases, and the junction held 16 bases outside the gene matches. The CDR3 totals 18 residues.

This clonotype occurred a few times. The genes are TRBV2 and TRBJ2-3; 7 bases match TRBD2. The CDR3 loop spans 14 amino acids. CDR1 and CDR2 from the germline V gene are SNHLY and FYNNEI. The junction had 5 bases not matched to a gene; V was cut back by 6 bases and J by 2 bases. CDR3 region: CASRDWDYTDTQYF. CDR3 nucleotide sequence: TGTGCCAGCAGGGACTGGGACTACACAGATACGCAGTATTTT.

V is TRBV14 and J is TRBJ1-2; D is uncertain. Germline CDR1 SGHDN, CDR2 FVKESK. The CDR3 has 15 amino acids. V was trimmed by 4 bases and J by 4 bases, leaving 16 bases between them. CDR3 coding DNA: TGTGCCAGCAGCCCGACTCAACCTGGGTCCTATGGCTACACCTTC. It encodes CASSPTQPGSYGYTF.

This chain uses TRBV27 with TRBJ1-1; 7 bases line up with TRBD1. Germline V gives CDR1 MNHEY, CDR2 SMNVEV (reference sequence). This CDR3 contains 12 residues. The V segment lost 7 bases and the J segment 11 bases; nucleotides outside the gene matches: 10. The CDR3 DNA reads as TGTGCCAGCACCGCCACAGGGGCCAAGGCTTTCTTT. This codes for CASTATGAKAFF.

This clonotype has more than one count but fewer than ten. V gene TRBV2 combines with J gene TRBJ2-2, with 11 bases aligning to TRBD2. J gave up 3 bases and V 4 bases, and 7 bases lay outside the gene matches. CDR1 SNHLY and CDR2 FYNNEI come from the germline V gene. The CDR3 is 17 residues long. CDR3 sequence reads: CASSVPGLAAYTGELFF. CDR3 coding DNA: TGTGCCAGCAGTGTGCCGGGACTAGCGGCCTACACCGGGGAGCTGTTTTTT.

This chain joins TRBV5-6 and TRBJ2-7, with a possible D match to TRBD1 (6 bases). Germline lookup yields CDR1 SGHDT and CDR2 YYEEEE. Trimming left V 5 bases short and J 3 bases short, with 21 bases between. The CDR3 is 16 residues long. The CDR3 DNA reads TGTGCCAGCAGACTCGTGACAGGTCCTGGGGGCTACGAGCAGTACTTC. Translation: CASRLVTGPGGYEQYF.

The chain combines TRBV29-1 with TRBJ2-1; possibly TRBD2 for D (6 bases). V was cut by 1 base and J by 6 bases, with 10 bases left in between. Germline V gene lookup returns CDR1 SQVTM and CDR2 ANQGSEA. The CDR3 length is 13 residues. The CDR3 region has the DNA TGCAGCGTTGAAGGACTAGTCGTCAATGAGCAGTTCTTC. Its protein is CSVEGLVVNEQFF.

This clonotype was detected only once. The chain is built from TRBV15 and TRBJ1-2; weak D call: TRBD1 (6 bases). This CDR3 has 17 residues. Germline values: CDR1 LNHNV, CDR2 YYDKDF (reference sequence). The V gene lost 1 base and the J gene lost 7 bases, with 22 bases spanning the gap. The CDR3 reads CATSRGHGTTGSGGYTF. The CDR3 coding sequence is TGTGCCACCAGCAGAGGCCATGGGACCACAGGGTCGGGTGGCTACACCTTC.

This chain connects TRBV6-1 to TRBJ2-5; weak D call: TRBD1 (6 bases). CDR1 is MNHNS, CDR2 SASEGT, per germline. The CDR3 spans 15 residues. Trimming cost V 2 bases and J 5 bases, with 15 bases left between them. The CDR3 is CASSERLGASETQYF. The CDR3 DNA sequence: TGTGCCAGCAGTGAAAGGTTGGGGGCTTCGGAGACCCAGTACTTC.

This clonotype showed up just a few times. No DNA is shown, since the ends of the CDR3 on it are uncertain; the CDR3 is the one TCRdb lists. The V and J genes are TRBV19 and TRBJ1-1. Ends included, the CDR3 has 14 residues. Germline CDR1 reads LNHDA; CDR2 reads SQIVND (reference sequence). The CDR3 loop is CASSIFLRGREAFF.

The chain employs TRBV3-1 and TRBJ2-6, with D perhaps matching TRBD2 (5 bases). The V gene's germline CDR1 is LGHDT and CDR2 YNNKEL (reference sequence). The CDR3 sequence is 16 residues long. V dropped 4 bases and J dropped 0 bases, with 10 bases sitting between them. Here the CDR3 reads CASSPGLNSGANVLTF. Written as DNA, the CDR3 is TGTGCCAGCAGCCCCGGACTGAACTCTGGGGCCAACGTCCTGACTTTC. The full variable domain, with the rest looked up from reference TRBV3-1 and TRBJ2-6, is DTAVSQTPKYLVTQMGNDKSIKCEQNLGHDTMYWYKQDSKKFLKIMFSYNNKELIINETVPNRFSPKSPDKAHLNLHINSLELGDSAVYFCASSPGLNSGANVLTFGAGSRLTVL.

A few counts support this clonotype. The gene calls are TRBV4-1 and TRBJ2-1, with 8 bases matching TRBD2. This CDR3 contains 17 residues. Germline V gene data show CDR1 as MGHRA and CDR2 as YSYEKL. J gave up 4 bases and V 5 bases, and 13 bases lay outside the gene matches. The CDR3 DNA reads TGCGCCAGCAGCGAGGAGCGGGGGCGCCGTTTATACAATGAGCAGTTCTTC. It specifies CASSEERGRRLYNEQFF.